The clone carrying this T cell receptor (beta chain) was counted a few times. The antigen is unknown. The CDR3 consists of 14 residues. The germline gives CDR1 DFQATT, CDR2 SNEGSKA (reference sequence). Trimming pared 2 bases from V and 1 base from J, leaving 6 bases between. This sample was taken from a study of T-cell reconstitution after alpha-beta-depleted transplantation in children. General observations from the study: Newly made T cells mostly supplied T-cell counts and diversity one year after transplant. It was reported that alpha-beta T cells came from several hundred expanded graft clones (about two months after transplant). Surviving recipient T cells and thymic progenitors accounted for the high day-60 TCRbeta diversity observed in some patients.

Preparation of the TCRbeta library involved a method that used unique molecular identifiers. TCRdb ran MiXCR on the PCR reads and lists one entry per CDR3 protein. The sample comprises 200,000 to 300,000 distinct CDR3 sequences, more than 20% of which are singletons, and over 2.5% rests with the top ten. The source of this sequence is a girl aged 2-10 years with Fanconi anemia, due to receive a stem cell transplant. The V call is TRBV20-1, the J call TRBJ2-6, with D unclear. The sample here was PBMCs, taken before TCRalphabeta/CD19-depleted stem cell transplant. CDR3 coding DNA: TGCAGTGCTAGAACGGTATCTGGGGCCAACGTCCTGACTTTC. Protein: CSARTVSGANVLTF.